This passage covers 9 T cell receptor beta chains from one sample sequenced in a study of cytomegalovirus exposure and HLA in healthy donors (dated by TCRdb to the late 2010s). To prepare the library, the immunoSEQ multiplex PCR assay was applied. The multiplex PCR relied on a mix of 60 forward primers for TCR Vbeta segments and 13 reverse primers for TCR Jbeta segments. In TCRdb, the immuneACCESS table is reduced to in-frame sequences with V and J assigned. These tables do not hold every clone; where another copy was compared, an unresolved V gene accounts for under half, and the others remain unexplained. The sample table lists 120,000 or so clones, about three quarters of them with a count of one. Around 3.7% of the sample is held by the ten biggest clonotypes. The sample comprised PBMCs. The receptors come from a young man in good health and CMV-seronegative.

This rearrangement joins TRBV29-1 to TRBJ1-5; no clear D gene. The germline V and J ends were trimmed by 0 bases and 6 bases, with 9 bases remaining between them. The CDR3 has 13 residues. The germline gives CDR1 SQVTM, CDR2 ANQGSEA. CDR3 sequence: CSVEEGSGQPQHF. CDR3 sequence (DNA): TGCAGCGTTGAAGAGGGTTCGGGTCAGCCCCAGCATTTT.

The sample holds a few counts of this clone. The chain joins TRBV18 to TRBJ1-1; TRBD1 matches at 8 bases. The junction had 12 bases not matched to a gene; V was cut back by 4 bases and J by 5 bases. The CDR3 runs to 16 residues. CDR1 and CDR2 from the germline V gene are KGHSH and LQKENI. This chain's CDR3 is CASSLLEDRESTEAFF. The CDR3 bases are TGTGCCAGCTCACTACTGGAGGACAGGGAAAGTACTGAAGCTTTCTTT. Full variable domain (missing parts from reference TRBV18 and TRBJ1-1): NAGVMQNPRHLVRRRGQEARLRCSPMKGHSHVYWYRQLPEEGLKFMVYLQKENIIDESGMPKERFSAEFPKEGPSILRIQQVVRGDSAAYFCASSLLEDRESTEAFFGQGTRLTVV.

This clone was observed a handful of times. The chain employs TRBV19 and TRBJ1-2; possibly TRBD1 for D (5 bases). V lost 4 bases, J lost 7 bases, and 16 bases lay in between. Germline CDR1 LNHDA, CDR2 SQIVND (reference sequence). The CDR3 runs to 14 residues. The CDR3 loop reads CASSRGEMASGYTF. The CDR3, as DNA: TGTGCCAGTAGTAGGGGGGAAATGGCGTCTGGCTACACCTTC.

The chain joins TRBV28 to TRBJ2-5; perhaps TRBD1 as D (6 bases). Matching the DNA end better, TRBJ2-7 makes the J call doubtful. The CDR3 runs to 15 residues. Germline values: CDR1 MDHEN, CDR2 SYDVKM. This CDR3 reads CASSQGGDKIYEQYF. The CDR3 DNA reads as TGTGCCAGCAGCCAAGGTGGGGACAAGATCTACGAGCAGTACTTC.

This chain joins TRBV27 and TRBJ1-1, with 9 bases identical to TRBD1. Per the germline V gene, CDR1 is MNHEY and CDR2 is SMNVEV (reference sequence). This CDR3 comprises 14 residues. V lost 5 bases to trimming and J lost 3 bases; unmatched junction nucleotides: 4. The CDR3 nucleotides are TGTGCCAGCAGTACACAGGGGGCTGACACTGAAGCTTTCTTT. Translation gives CASSTQGADTEAFF.

This chain connects TRBV27 to TRBJ1-2; TRBD1 is a possible D gene (5 bases). The CDR3 totals 14 residues. V dropped 6 bases and J dropped 1 base, with 12 bases sitting between them. Germline CDR1 MNHEY, CDR2 SMNVEV (reference sequence). The CDR3 loop is CASSLGPVNYGYTF. In nucleotides, the CDR3 is TGTGCCAGCAGCCTGGGGCCGGTTAACTATGGCTACACCTTC.

The chain recombines TRBV10-3 with TRBJ2-7; 10 bases match TRBD1. CDR1 and CDR2 from the germline V gene are ENHRY and SYGVKD. The CDR3 totals 13 residues. J lost 2 bases, V lost 11 bases, and 6 bases had no gene match. CDR3 bases: TGTGCCTACCGGGACAGGGGCACCTACGAGCAGTACTTC. Amino acids: CAYRDRGTYEQYF.

The chain links TRBV6-5 to TRBJ1-4, with no clear D. CDR3 size: 13 residues. V was cut by 4 bases and J by 0 bases, with 3 bases left in between. From germline, CDR1 is MNHEY and CDR2 SVGAGI. CDR3 sequence: CASSLSTNEKLFF. The DNA of the CDR3 is TGTGCCAGCAGTTTATCAACTAATGAAAAACTGTTTTTT.

The chain recombines TRBV7-8 with TRBJ2-7, with D perhaps matching TRBD2 (6 bases). Per germline, CDR1 SGHVS and CDR2 FQNEAQ. This CDR3 spans 14 amino acids. Trimming removed 7 bases from V and 2 bases from J, with 15 bases in between. The CDR3 nucleotides read TGTGCCAGCAACCAGGGTGGAGGGCCCTACGAGCAGTACTTC. Protein sequence: CASNQGGGPYEQYF.